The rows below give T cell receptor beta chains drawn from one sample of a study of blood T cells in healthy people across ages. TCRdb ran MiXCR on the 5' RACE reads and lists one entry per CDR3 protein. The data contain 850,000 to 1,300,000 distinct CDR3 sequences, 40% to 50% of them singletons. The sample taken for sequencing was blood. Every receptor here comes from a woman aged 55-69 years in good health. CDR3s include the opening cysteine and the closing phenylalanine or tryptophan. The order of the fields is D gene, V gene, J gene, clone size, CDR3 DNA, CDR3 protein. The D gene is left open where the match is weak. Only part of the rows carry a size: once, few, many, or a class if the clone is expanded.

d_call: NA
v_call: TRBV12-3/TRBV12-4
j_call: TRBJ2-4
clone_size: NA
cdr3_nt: TGTGCCAGCACCTTTACCGGGAGCTTCAAAAACATTCAGTACTTT
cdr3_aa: CASTFTGSFKNIQYF

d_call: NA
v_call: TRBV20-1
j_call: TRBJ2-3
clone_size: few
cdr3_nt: TGCAGTGCTAGAGCGACATTTAGCACAGATACGCAGTATTTT
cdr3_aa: CSARATFSTDTQYF

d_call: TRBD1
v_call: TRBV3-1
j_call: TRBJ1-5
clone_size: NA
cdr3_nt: TGTGCCAGCAGCCACGGGGACAGGGGTAGCAATCAGCCCCAGCATTTT
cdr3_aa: CASSHGDRGSNQPQHF

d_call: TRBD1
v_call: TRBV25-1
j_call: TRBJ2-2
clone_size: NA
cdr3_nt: TGTGCCAGCAGTGGACAGGGGGCGTCCGGGGAGCTGTTTTTT
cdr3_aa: CASSGQGASGELFF

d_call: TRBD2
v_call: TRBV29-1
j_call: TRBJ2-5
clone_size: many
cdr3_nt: TGCAGCGTTGACCCTAGCGGGCGAGAGACCCAGTACTTC
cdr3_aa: CSVDPSGRETQYF

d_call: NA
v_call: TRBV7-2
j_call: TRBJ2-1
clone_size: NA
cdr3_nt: TGTGCCAGCACCCAATCGACGGGGAATGAGCAGTTCTTC
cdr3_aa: CASTQSTGNEQFF

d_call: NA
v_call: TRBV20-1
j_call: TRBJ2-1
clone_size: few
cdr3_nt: TGCAGTGCTACCCTTATTTCGGAGGTCACCTACAATGAGCAGTTCTTC
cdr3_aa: CSATLISEVTYNEQFF

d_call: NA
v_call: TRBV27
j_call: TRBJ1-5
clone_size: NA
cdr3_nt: TGTGCCAGCAGTCCTTTGGGGGAAGGGCAGCCCCAGCATTTT
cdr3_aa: CASSPLGEGQPQHF

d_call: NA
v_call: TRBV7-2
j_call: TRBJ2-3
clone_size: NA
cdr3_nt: TGTGCCAGCAGCCCGCTGACCCACTCGGTCACAGATACGCAGTATTTT
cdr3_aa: CASSPLTHSVTDTQYF

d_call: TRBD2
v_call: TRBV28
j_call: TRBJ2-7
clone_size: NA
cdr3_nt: TGTGCCAGCAGTTGGGGACGGAACGGACTAGTCGATGTCAGTGGAGGCTACGAGCAGTACTTC
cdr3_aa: CASSWGRNGLVDVSGGYEQYF

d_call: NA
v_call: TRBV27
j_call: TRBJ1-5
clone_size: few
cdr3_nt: TGTGCCAGCAGTTTGCAGGGTTGGAGCAATCAGCCCCAGCATTTT
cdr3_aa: CASSLQGWSNQPQHF

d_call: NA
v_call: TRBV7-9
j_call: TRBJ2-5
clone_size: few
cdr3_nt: TGTGCCAGCAGCCCGGTTGGGGGGCAAGAGACCCAGTACTTC
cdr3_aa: CASSPVGGQETQYF

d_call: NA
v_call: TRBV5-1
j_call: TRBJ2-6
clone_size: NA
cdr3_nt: TGCGCCAGCAGCTTGGTTGCTGGGGGGGGCTTCTCTGGGGCCAACGTCCTGACTTTC
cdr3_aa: CASSLVAGGGFSGANVLTF

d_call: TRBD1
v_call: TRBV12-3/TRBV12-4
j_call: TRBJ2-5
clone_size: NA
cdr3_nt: TGTGCCAGCAGAGGTCCGGGACAGTTCAAAGAGACCCAGTACTTC
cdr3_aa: CASRGPGQFKETQYF

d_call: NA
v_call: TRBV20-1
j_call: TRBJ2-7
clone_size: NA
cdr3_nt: TGCAGTGAAAGGTACGAGCAGTACTTC
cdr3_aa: CSERYEQYF

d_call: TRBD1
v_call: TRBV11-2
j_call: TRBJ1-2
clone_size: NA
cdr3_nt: TGTGCCAGCAGCTTAACAGAACAGGGGTACTATGGCTACACCTTC
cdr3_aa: CASSLTEQGYYGYTF

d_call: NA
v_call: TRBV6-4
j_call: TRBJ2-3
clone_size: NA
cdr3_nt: TGTGCCAACAGTTCGAGGGAGACAGATACGCAGTATTTT
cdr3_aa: CANSSRETDTQYF

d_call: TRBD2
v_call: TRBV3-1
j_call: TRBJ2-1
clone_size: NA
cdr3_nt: TGTGCCAGCAGCCAGGGACTAGCGGGGCCTAGGGAGCAGTTCTTC
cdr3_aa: CASSQGLAGPREQFF

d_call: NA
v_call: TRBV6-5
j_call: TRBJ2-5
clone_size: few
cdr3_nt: TGTGCCAGCAATCCCCCCGGTCAAGAGACCCAGTACTTC
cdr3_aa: CASNPPGQETQYF

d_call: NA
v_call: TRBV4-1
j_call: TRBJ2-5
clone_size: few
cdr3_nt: TGCGCCAGCAGCCAAGATTTGCAGGGAGGGACCCAGTACTTC
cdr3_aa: CASSQDLQGGTQYF

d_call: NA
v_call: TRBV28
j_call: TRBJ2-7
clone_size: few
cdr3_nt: TGTGCCAGCACCGATCGACAGGCCGACTCCTACGAGCAGTACTTC
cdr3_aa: CASTDRQADSYEQYF

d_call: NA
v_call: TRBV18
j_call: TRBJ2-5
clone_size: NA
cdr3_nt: TGTGCCAGCTCACCAAACTCGGAGACCCAGTACTTC
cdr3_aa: CASSPNSETQYF

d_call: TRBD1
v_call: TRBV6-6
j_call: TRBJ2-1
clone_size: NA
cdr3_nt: TGTGCCAGCAGTTCCGACAGGGGAACCTACAATGAGCAGTTCTTC
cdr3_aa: CASSSDRGTYNEQFF

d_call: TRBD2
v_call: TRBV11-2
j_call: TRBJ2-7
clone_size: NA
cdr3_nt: TGTGCCAGCAGCTTAGACGGCGGGAGGGCCCCCTACGAGCAGTACTTC
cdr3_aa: CASSLDGGRAPYEQYF

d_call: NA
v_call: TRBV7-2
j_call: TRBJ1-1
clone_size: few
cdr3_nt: TGTGCCAGCAGCTTCGCTGGCCGGGGGAGGTCTGAAGCTTTCTTT
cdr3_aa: CASSFAGRGRSEAFF

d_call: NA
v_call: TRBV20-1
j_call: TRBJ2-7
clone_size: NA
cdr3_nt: TGCAGTGCTAGAGACTATAACCCAAGCGGGACAAGCTCCTACGAGCAGTACTTC
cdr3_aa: CSARDYNPSGTSSYEQYF

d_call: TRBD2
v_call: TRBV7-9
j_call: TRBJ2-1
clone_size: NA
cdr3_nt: TGTGCCAGCAGCCCTGACGGGAGGGTTGGCGAGCAGTTCTTC
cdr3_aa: CASSPDGRVGEQFF

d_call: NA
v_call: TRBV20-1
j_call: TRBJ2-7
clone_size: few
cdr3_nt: TGCAGTGCTAGAGATGGGGGCAGAATCTCCTACGAGCAGTACTTC
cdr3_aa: CSARDGGRISYEQYF